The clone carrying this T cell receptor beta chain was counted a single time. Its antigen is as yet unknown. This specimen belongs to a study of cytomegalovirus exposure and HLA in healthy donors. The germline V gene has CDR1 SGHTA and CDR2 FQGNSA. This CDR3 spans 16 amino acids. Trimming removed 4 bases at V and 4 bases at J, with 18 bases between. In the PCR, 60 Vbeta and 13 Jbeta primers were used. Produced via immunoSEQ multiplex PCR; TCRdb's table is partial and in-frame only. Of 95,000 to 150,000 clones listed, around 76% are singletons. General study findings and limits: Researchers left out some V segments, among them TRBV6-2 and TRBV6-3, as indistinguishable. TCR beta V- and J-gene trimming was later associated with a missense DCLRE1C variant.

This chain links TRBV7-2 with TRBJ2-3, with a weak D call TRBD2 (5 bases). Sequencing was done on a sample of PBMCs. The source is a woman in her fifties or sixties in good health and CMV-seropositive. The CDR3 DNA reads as TGTGCCAGCAGCTCACCTAGCTGGTTTTTGTCAGATACGCAGTATTTT. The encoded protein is CASSSPSWFLSDTQYF.